Listed below are T cell receptor beta chains from one sample, sequenced in a study of memory CD4+ T cells and cytomegalovirus serostatus. The data were produced by immunoSEQ multiplex PCR, yet TCRdb's version contains in-frame clones alone and is incomplete. The table includes some 44,000 clones, over 70% detected once. The specimen was memory CD4+ T cells from blood. The source is an adult in good health and CMV-seronegative. The CDR3 runs from the conserved cysteine through the conserved F or W. A D gene is named only where the DNA matches it firmly. Some rows have no size entry. The others give once, few or many, or a class for an expanded clone.

abundance: -
j_gene: TRBJ2-1
d_gene: -
v_gene: TRBV11-3
CDR3aa: CASSLAPYNEQFF
CDR3nt: TGTGCCAGCAGCTTAGCCCCTTACAATGAGCAGTTCTTC

abundance: -
j_gene: TRBJ2-2
d_gene: TRBD2
v_gene: TRBV19
CDR3aa: CASSIGLAGGRNTGELFF
CDR3nt: TGTGCCAGTAGTATAGGACTAGCGGGGGGACGGAACACCGGGGAGCTGTTTTTT

abundance: -
j_gene: TRBJ1-2
d_gene: TRBD1
v_gene: TRBV5-4
CDR3aa: CASSTDRGPYGYTF
CDR3nt: TGTGCCAGCAGCACTGACAGGGGGCCCTATGGCTACACCTTC

abundance: few
j_gene: TRBJ2-7
d_gene: TRBD1
v_gene: TRBV11-2
CDR3aa: CASSRGQANYEQYF
CDR3nt: TGTGCCAGCAGCCGGGGACAGGCAAACTACGAGCAGTACTTC

abundance: -
j_gene: TRBJ1-6
d_gene: TRBD1
v_gene: TRBV7-3
CDR3aa: CASSYGTANSPLHF
CDR3nt: TGTGCCAGCAGCTACGGGACAGCTAATTCACCCCTCCACTTT

abundance: -
j_gene: TRBJ2-1
d_gene: -
v_gene: TRBV7-3
CDR3aa: CASSPLDGNYNEQFF
CDR3nt: TGTGCCAGCAGCCCCCTGGACGGCAACTACAATGAGCAGTTCTTC

abundance: -
j_gene: TRBJ2-2
d_gene: TRBD2
v_gene: TRBV4-3
CDR3aa: CASSRGSGGAGELFF
CDR3nt: TGCGCCAGCAGTCGGGGGAGCGGGGGCGCCGGGGAGCTGTTTTTT

abundance: -
j_gene: TRBJ1-4
d_gene: -
v_gene: TRBV18
CDR3aa: CASSPRQGTNEKLFF
CDR3nt: TGTGCCAGCTCACCGCGTCAGGGGACTAATGAAAAACTGTTTTTT

abundance: -
j_gene: TRBJ2-1
d_gene: -
v_gene: TRBV7-2
CDR3aa: CASSLGHANNEQFF
CDR3nt: TGTGCCAGCAGCTTAGGTCACGCAAACAATGAGCAGTTCTTC

abundance: -
j_gene: TRBJ1-3
d_gene: -
v_gene: TRBV7-8
CDR3aa: CASSRHGNTIYF
CDR3nt: TGTGCCAGCAGCCGACATGGAAACACCATATATTTT

abundance: -
j_gene: TRBJ2-5
d_gene: TRBD2
v_gene: TRBV27
CDR3aa: CASSRGGLAGGEETQYF
CDR3nt: TGTGCCAGCAGTCGAGGAGGACTAGCGGGGGGGGAGGAGACCCAGTACTTC

abundance: -
j_gene: TRBJ2-1
d_gene: -
v_gene: TRBV11-3
CDR3aa: CASSPDGTPSNEQFF
CDR3nt: TGTGCCAGCAGCCCCGATGGGACACCCAGCAATGAGCAGTTCTTC

abundance: -
j_gene: TRBJ1-2
d_gene: TRBD1
v_gene: TRBV29-1
CDR3aa: CSVEGQGGGYTF
CDR3nt: TGCAGCGTTGAAGGGCAGGGGGGCGGCTACACCTTC

abundance: -
j_gene: TRBJ1-2
d_gene: -
v_gene: TRBV7-8
CDR3aa: CASSLHRIPSNYGYTF
CDR3nt: TGTGCCAGCAGCTTACACAGGATTCCCTCTAACTATGGCTACACCTTC

abundance: -
j_gene: TRBJ2-1
d_gene: -
v_gene: TRBV5-6
CDR3aa: CASSLEHGTEDLNEQFF
CDR3nt: TGTGCCAGCAGCTTGGAGCACGGGACGGAGGACCTTAATGAGCAGTTCTTC

abundance: -
j_gene: TRBJ2-5
d_gene: -
v_gene: TRBV7-9
CDR3aa: CASSLGGLETQYF
CDR3nt: TGTGCCAGCAGCTTAGGCGGTCTTGAAACCCAGTACTTC

abundance: -
j_gene: TRBJ1-4
d_gene: TRBD1
v_gene: TRBV11-1
CDR3aa: CASSLEGQGAKLFF
CDR3nt: TGTGCCAGCAGCTTAGAGGGACAGGGCGCGAAACTGTTTTTT

abundance: once
j_gene: TRBJ2-7
d_gene: -
v_gene: TRBV6-1
CDR3aa: CASSEAGAYYEQYF
CDR3nt: TGTGCCAGCAGTGAAGCAGGGGCCTACTACGAGCAGTACTTC